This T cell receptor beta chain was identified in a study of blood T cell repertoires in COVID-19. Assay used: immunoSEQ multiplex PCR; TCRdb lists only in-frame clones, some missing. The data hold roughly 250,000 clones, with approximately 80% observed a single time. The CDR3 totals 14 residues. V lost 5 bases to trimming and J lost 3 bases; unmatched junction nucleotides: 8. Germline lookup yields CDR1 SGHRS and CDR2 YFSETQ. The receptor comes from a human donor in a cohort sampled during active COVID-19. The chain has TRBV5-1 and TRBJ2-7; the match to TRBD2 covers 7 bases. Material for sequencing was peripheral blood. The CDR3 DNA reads TGCGCCAGCAGGGCCCAGGGAGGGAACTACGAGCAGTACTTC. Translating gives CASRAQGGNYEQYF.